The clone carrying this TCR beta chain was seen a single time. As yet, its antigen is unknown. Germline lookup yields CDR1 LNHDA and CDR2 SQIVND (reference sequence). J lost 6 bases, V lost 5 bases, and 17 bases had no gene match. This CDR3 is 17 amino acids long. The sample originates from a study of a mutant IDH1 vaccine in newly diagnosed glioma. Across the study: Patients under treatment included 62.5% males and 37.5% females and had a mean age of approximately 40 years. Study conclusions and caveats: The vaccine induced immune responses, and these occurred in around 93% of patients.

The time point is: week 35, safety follow-up. Topical imiquimod was applied with each vaccine dose, which held 300 ug of mutant IDH1 20-mer peptide. Patients had eight vaccinations, in weeks 1, 3, 5, 7, 11, 15, 19 and 23. Profiling relied on immunoSEQ multiplex PCR, and the TCRdb table lists in-frame clones only, not all of them. The sample lists about 50,000 clones, 60% to 85% occurring once. The sample was PBMCs, taken from a glioma patient whose treatment included an IDH1 peptide vaccine. The chain combines TRBV19 with TRBJ2-7; 9 bases agree with TRBD1. The clonotype was recovered from a man between 40 and 49 years old with glioma. CDR3 DNA sequence: TGTGCCAGTAGTCCTCGACCCTCGGGACAGGGTCGCGGCGAGCAGTACTTC. It encodes CASSPRPSGQGRGEQYF.